This T cell receptor (beta chain) was sequenced during a study of T cell repertoires in cytomegalovirus infection. Study background: Signatures in public TCR beta sequences pointed to both CMV infection and matching HLA type.

About this clonotype itself: Its target is not known.

One entry per CDR3 protein, called by TCRdb with MiXCR from the reads. Here the sample spans approximately 120,000 distinct CDR3 sequences, around 32% being singletons. The V end was cut by 3 bases, the J end by 2 bases, with 11 bases between. The CDR3 runs to 13 residues. Germline lookup yields CDR1 DFQATT and CDR2 SNEGSKA (reference sequence). V usage is TRBV20-1 and J usage is TRBJ2-7; D perhaps matches TRBD2 (5 bases). Material: CD8+ T cells from cultured PBMCs, obtained from culture after CMV antigen stimulation. The TCR was taken from a human donor in good health (CMV status not recorded). Some clones in this sample may be carry-over from other donors' samples. DNA for the CDR3: TGCAGTGCTAGGTGGGGAGAACCCTACGAGCAGTACTTC. The encoded protein is CSARWGEPYEQYF.